The rows below give T cell receptor beta chains drawn from one sample of a study of graft-versus-host responses after intestinal transplantation. Clones were read by immunoSEQ multiplex PCR, and TCRdb kept only the in-frame ones, dropping some. The sample has about 88,000 clones; almost 90% are singletons. Their cognate antigens are unknown. The sample here was unstimulated CD4+ T cells sorted from spleen or lymph node cells, taken before intestinal transplant. These receptors originate from a human donor who received an intestinal transplant. Both conserved end residues are part of each CDR3. D genes are given only for firm matches. Clone size is stated in some rows and not others, as once, few, many or a class when expanded.

V: TRBV4-1
D: NA
size: NA
length: 15
J: TRBJ1-5
DNA: TGCGCCAGCAGCCAAGGGTTGGGAGCCAATCAGCCCCAGCATTTT
CDR3: CASSQGLGANQPQHF

V: TRBV5-1
D: NA
size: NA
length: 15
J: TRBJ2-5
DNA: TGCGCCAGCAGCTTCGTGCCGAGGAGCCAAGAGACCCAGTACTTC
CDR3: CASSFVPRSQETQYF

V: TRBV11-3
D: NA
size: NA
length: 14
J: TRBJ2-3
DNA: TGTGCCAGCAGCCAGGGACACAGCACAGATACGCAGTATTTT
CDR3: CASSQGHSTDTQYF

V: TRBV6-5
D: TRBD1
size: NA
length: 12
J: TRBJ1-2
DNA: TGTGCCAGCAGCCCACAGGGGTCTGGCTACACCTTC
CDR3: CASSPQGSGYTF

V: TRBV7-9
D: TRBD2
size: NA
length: 14
J: TRBJ2-7
DNA: TGTGCCAGCAGGGCAGCGGGGGGAAAATACGAGCAGTACTTC
CDR3: CASRAAGGKYEQYF

V: TRBV25-1
D: NA
size: NA
length: 14
J: TRBJ1-2
DNA: TGTGCCAGCAGAGAAGCAGGGTCCAACTATGGCTACACCTTC
CDR3: CASREAGSNYGYTF

V: TRBV27
D: TRBD2
size: NA
length: 17
J: TRBJ2-1
DNA: TGTGCCAGCAGCCCAACCACTAGCGGTAGCTCCTACAATGAGCAGTTCTTC
CDR3: CASSPTTSGSSYNEQFF

V: TRBV6-6
D: NA
size: NA
length: 15
J: TRBJ1-2
DNA: TGTGCCAGCAGCCCCCATTTGACAGGATTCTATGGCTACACCTTC
CDR3: CASSPHLTGFYGYTF

V: TRBV6-6
D: TRBD2
size: NA
length: 14
J: TRBJ2-1
DNA: TGTGCCAGCTCGGCGGGGGGGCCGGGGGATGAGCAGTTCTTC
CDR3: CASSAGGPGDEQFF

V: TRBV5-1
D: TRBD1
size: NA
length: 17
J: TRBJ1-1
DNA: TGCGCCAGCAGCTTGGTTCCCACACAGGGGCGAAACACTGAAGCTTTCTTT
CDR3: CASSLVPTQGRNTEAFF

V: TRBV6-5
D: TRBD1
size: NA
length: 14
J: TRBJ2-7
DNA: TGTGCCAGCAGCCGCGGACAGGTCTCCTACGAGCAGTACTTC
CDR3: CASSRGQVSYEQYF

V: TRBV7-3
D: TRBD2
size: NA
length: 15
J: TRBJ2-7
DNA: TGTGCCAGCAGCGTAGGGACTAGGCCCTCCTACGAGCAGTACTTC
CDR3: CASSVGTRPSYEQYF

V: TRBV4-1
D: TRBD1
size: NA
length: 15
J: TRBJ1-2
DNA: TGCGCCAGCAGCCAAAAACAGGGGCTGAACTATGGCTACACCTTC
CDR3: CASSQKQGLNYGYTF

V: TRBV6-5
D: NA
size: NA
length: 15
J: TRBJ2-1
DNA: TGTGCCAGCAGGATAGCGAGTCTCACCTACAATGAGCAGTTCTTC
CDR3: CASRIASLTYNEQFF

V: TRBV9
D: NA
size: NA
length: 16
J: TRBJ2-2
DNA: TGTGCCAGCAGCGTCCGGGGGACAGAAACCACCGGGGAGCTGTTTTTT
CDR3: CASSVRGTETTGELFF

V: TRBV18
D: NA
size: few
length: 14
J: TRBJ2-7
DNA: TGTGCCAGCTCACCACCTGGACTCGACTACGAGCAGTACTTC
CDR3: CASSPPGLDYEQYF

V: TRBV5-1
D: TRBD1
size: NA
length: 15
J: TRBJ2-3
DNA: TGCGCCAGCAGCTTGGCCGGACAGGGATCGGATACGCAGTATTTT
CDR3: CASSLAGQGSDTQYF

V: TRBV4-1
D: NA
size: NA
length: 12
J: TRBJ1-2
DNA: TGCGCCAGCAGCCAAGATCGGTATGGCTACACCTTC
CDR3: CASSQDRYGYTF

V: TRBV6-5
D: NA
size: NA
length: 14
J: TRBJ2-2
DNA: TGTGCCAGCACTACGCGGGGGAACACCGGGGAGCTGTTTTTT
CDR3: CASTTRGNTGELFF

V: TRBV5-4
D: NA
size: NA
length: 15
J: TRBJ1-1
DNA: TGTGCCAGCACAGAAGGTGGGCCGTTGAACACTGAAGCTTTCTTT
CDR3: CASTEGGPLNTEAFF

V: TRBV19
D: NA
size: NA
length: 17
J: TRBJ1-2
DNA: TGTGCCAGTAGTATAGCTCCCCCCCGAACATCGCCCTATGGCTACACCTTC
CDR3: CASSIAPPRTSPYGYTF

V: TRBV10-3
D: NA
size: NA
length: 16
J: TRBJ2-1
DNA: TGTGCCATCAGTGTCCGATCGCCCGGAGATTACAATGAGCAGTTCTTC
CDR3: CAISVRSPGDYNEQFF

V: TRBV4-2
D: TRBD1
size: NA
length: 14
J: TRBJ1-5
DNA: TGTGCCAGCAGCCAAGCGACAGGGAGTCAGCCCCAGCATTTT
CDR3: CASSQATGSQPQHF

V: TRBV5-1
D: NA
size: once
length: 14
J: TRBJ2-3
DNA: TGCGCCAGCAGTTCCGCCCCGGGCACAGATACGCAGTATTTT
CDR3: CASSSAPGTDTQYF

V: TRBV29-1
D: TRBD1
size: NA
length: 14
J: TRBJ1-1
DNA: TGCAGCGTGAGGAACGACAGGGGCCACCCTGAAGCTTTCTTT
CDR3: CSVRNDRGHPEAFF

V: TRBV9
D: TRBD2
size: NA
length: 16
J: TRBJ2-5
DNA: TGTGCCAGCAGCGTTGGAGCGGGGGGCCCCAGGGAGACCCAGTACTTC
CDR3: CASSVGAGGPRETQYF

V: TRBV21-1
D: NA
size: NA
length: 18
J: TRBJ1-3
DNA: TGTGCCAGCAGCAAAGCGGAGGGGGGACAGAAGGTTGGAAACACCATATATTTT
CDR3: CASSKAEGGQKVGNTIYF

V: TRBV10-3
D: TRBD2
size: NA
length: 14
J: TRBJ2-7
DNA: TGTGCCATCAGTGAGGGGCGGGGGGGCTACGAGCAGTACTTC
CDR3: CAISEGRGGYEQYF

V: TRBV18
D: TRBD2
size: NA
length: 16
J: TRBJ2-7
DNA: TGTGCCAGCTCACAAAAAGGGACTAGCGGGGCCTACGAGCAGTACTTC
CDR3: CASSQKGTSGAYEQYF

V: TRBV5-4
D: TRBD2
size: once
length: 17
J: TRBJ2-5
DNA: TGTGCCAGCAGCCCGGGGGGGTCTAGCGGGGTGGGGGAGACCCAGTACTTC
CDR3: CASSPGGSSGVGETQYF

V: TRBV19
D: NA
size: NA
length: 12
J: TRBJ1-1
DNA: TGTGCCAGTGCTCCAAGGGGAACTGAAGCTTTCTTT
CDR3: CASAPRGTEAFF

V: TRBV7-6
D: NA
size: NA
length: 15
J: TRBJ1-6
DNA: TGTGCCAGCAGCTTAGCGTCCCTACGGGATTCACCCCTCCACTTT
CDR3: CASSLASLRDSPLHF

V: TRBV5-6
D: NA
size: NA
length: 14
J: TRBJ1-3
DNA: TGTACCAGCAGCTTTCCGGGATCAGGAAACACCATATATTTT
CDR3: CTSSFPGSGNTIYF

V: TRBV7-9
D: TRBD1
size: NA
length: 15
J: TRBJ1-2
DNA: TGTGCCAGCAGCCTTACGAACAGGGGACGGTATGGCTACACCTTC
CDR3: CASSLTNRGRYGYTF

V: TRBV28
D: TRBD1
size: NA
length: 17
J: TRBJ1-3
DNA: TGTGCCAGCAGTCTCACGGGACAGGGGGCGTCTGGAAACACCATATATTTT
CDR3: CASSLTGQGASGNTIYF

V: TRBV5-1
D: NA
size: NA
length: 13
J: TRBJ1-2
DNA: TGCGCCAGCAGCATCGGGGTGCCCTCTGGCTACACCTTC
CDR3: CASSIGVPSGYTF

V: TRBV13
D: NA
size: NA
length: 15
J: TRBJ1-4
DNA: TGTGCCAGCAGAGACCTCAGGGTAACTAATGAAAAACTGTTTTTT
CDR3: CASRDLRVTNEKLFF

V: TRBV29-1
D: NA
size: NA
length: 15
J: TRBJ2-1
DNA: TGCAGCGTTGTCCCCCATAGCGGCTCCTACAATGAGCAGTTCTTC
CDR3: CSVVPHSGSYNEQFF

V: TRBV30
D: NA
size: NA
length: 14
J: TRBJ2-7
DNA: TGTGCCTGGACCCTATGCGGGGCCTATTACGAGCAGTACTTC
CDR3: CAWTLCGAYYEQYF

V: TRBV7-2
D: TRBD2
size: NA
length: 16
J: TRBJ2-3
DNA: TGTGCCAGCAGCCCCCGGGGGGGAGGTAGCACAGATACGCAGTATTTT
CDR3: CASSPRGGGSTDTQYF

V: TRBV10-2
D: NA
size: NA
length: 11
J: TRBJ1-2
DNA: TGCGCCAGCAGTCCTGGGGGGGGCTACACCTTC
CDR3: CASSPGGGYTF

V: TRBV9
D: TRBD1
size: once
length: 16
J: TRBJ2-3
DNA: TGTGCCAGCAGCAAACCGGGACAGACAACCACAGATACGCAGTATTTT
CDR3: CASSKPGQTTTDTQYF

V: TRBV11-1
D: NA
size: NA
length: 17
J: TRBJ2-1
DNA: TGTGCCAGCAGCCCCCAGACCAGGGGGGCCCCTTACAATGAGCAGTTCTTC
CDR3: CASSPQTRGAPYNEQFF

V: TRBV5-4
D: NA
size: NA
length: 16
J: TRBJ1-2
DNA: TGTGCCAGCAGCTCGTTCGAGGACATAGCTAACTATGGCTACACCTTC
CDR3: CASSSFEDIANYGYTF

V: TRBV6-6
D: TRBD1
size: few
length: 15
J: TRBJ1-3
DNA: TGTGCCAGCAGAGAAACCGGGACAGGGGGGAACACCATATATTTT
CDR3: CASRETGTGGNTIYF

V: TRBV5-4
D: TRBD2
size: NA
length: 16
J: TRBJ2-5
DNA: TGTGCCAGCAGCTTCCCTGGAGCTAGCGGGCGGGAGACCCAGTACTTC
CDR3: CASSFPGASGRETQYF

V: TRBV7-2
D: TRBD1
size: NA
length: 15
J: TRBJ1-6
DNA: TGTGCCAGCAGCATCCCGACAGGGGCTACAGTGACCCTCCACTTT
CDR3: CASSIPTGATVTLHF

V: TRBV5-6
D: NA
size: NA
length: 16
J: TRBJ2-3
DNA: TGTGCCAGCAGCTTGTTTACAGGGTCGGAACTGGATACGCAGTATTTT
CDR3: CASSLFTGSELDTQYF

V: TRBV6-1
D: NA
size: NA
length: 11
J: TRBJ1-4
DNA: TGTGCCAGCAGCTATACAGGAGCACTGTTTTTT
CDR3: CASSYTGALFF

V: TRBV6-6
D: NA
size: NA
length: 13
J: TRBJ1-3
DNA: TGTGCCAGCAGACAAATCTCTGGAAACACCATATATTTT
CDR3: CASRQISGNTIYF